The 20 T cell receptor beta chains below come from one sample, sequenced in a study of cytomegalovirus exposure and HLA in healthy donors (dated by TCRdb to the late 2010s). Library prep was done by the immunoSEQ multiplex PCR assay. The multiplex PCR relied on a mix of 60 forward primers for TCR Vbeta segments and 13 reverse primers for TCR Jbeta segments. In its TCRdb copy, this immuneACCESS table keeps in-frame sequences only and misses some clones. Where compared with another copy, unresolved V genes explain less than half of these, and the others have no known cause. The sample table holds 90,000 to 140,000 clones, of which around 63% were seen once. The leading ten clones occupy roughly 3% of the sample. Sequences were obtained from PBMCs. All receptors come from a man aged 25-45 years in good health and CMV-seronegative.

The chain links TRBV2 to TRBJ1-5; possible D gene TRBD1, 6 bases. This CDR3 has 16 residues. CDR1 is SNHLY, CDR2 FYNNEI, per germline. V was cut by 6 bases and J by 2 bases, with 17 bases left in between. The CDR3 region has the DNA TGTGCCAGCAGGGACAGCCAAACTTTTCGCAATCAGCCCCAGCATTTT. Translation gives CASRDSQTFRNQPQHF. The full variable domain, its missing parts supplied by reference TRBV2 and TRBJ1-5, is EPEVTQTPSHQVTQMGQEVILRCVPISNHLYFYWYRQILGQKVEFLVSFYNNEISEKSEIFDDQFSVERPDGSNFTLKIRSTKLEDSAMYFCASRDSQTFRNQPQHFGDGTRLSIL.

V usage is TRBV18 and J usage is TRBJ2-1, with 7 bases aligning to TRBD1. The V gene end was trimmed by 2 bases and the J gene end by 0 bases; junction bases not matched to a gene: 10. This CDR3 spans 18 amino acids. Germline V gives CDR1 KGHSH, CDR2 LQKENI. The CDR3 coding sequence is TGTGCCAGCTCACCAGCAGGGGGAGCGACGAGCTCCTACAATGAGCAGTTCTTC. Translated, it gives CASSPAGGATSSYNEQFF.

This clone was found once. This chain connects TRBV30 to TRBJ1-5; TRBD1 matches 7 bases. The V gene's germline CDR1 is GTSNPN and CDR2 SVGIG (reference sequence). V lost 5 bases, J lost 2 bases, and 0 bases stayed unmatched. The CDR3 totals 12 residues. CDR3 region: CAWGTGNQPQHF. CDR3 DNA: TGTGCCTGGGGGACAGGCAATCAGCCCCAGCATTTT.

The rearrangement uses TRBV18 and TRBJ1-5, with unresolved D. The germline V gene has CDR1 KGHSH and CDR2 LQKENI. The CDR3 sequence is 13 residues long. Between the trimmed V and J ends, which lost 8 bases and 0 bases, there was a span of 8 bases. The CDR3 DNA follows: TGTGCCAGCCGAGAGGATAGCAATCAGCCCCAGCATTTT. It is translated as CASREDSNQPQHF.

The gene calls are TRBV27 and TRBJ1-5; D unresolved. The V gene's germline CDR1 is MNHEY and CDR2 SMNVEV (reference sequence). This CDR3 region has 16 residues. V was trimmed by 6 bases and J by 0 bases, leaving 15 bases between them. For the CDR3, the DNA is TGTGCCAGCAGGGGTGGGTCCGGAGGTAGCAATCAGCCCCAGCATTTT. This gives the protein CASRGGSGGSNQPQHF.

The chain recombines TRBV4-3 with TRBJ2-4; perhaps TRBD1 as D (5 bases). Germline V gene lookup returns CDR1 LGHNA and CDR2 YSLEER. The V end was cut by 1 base, the J end by 0 bases, with 22 bases between. This CDR3 spans 20 amino acids. The CDR3 sequence is CASSQVILTPGAGAKNIQYF. For the CDR3, the DNA is TGCGCCAGCAGCCAAGTTATCCTGACTCCTGGGGCAGGAGCCAAAAACATTCAGTACTTC.

CDR3 nucleotide sequence: TGTGCCAGCAGCTCCCAGGGGCCTCTAGTCTATGAGCAGTTCTTC. It encodes CASSSQGPLVYEQFF. V and J are TRBV5-4 and TRBJ2-1; maybe TRBD1 (6 bases). The CDR3 totals 15 residues. Germline loops: CDR1 SGHNT, CDR2 YYREEE (reference sequence). Between the trimmed V and J ends, which lost 3 bases and 8 bases, there was a span of 18 bases. Based on the CDR3 plus reference TRBV5-4 and TRBJ2-1, the full variable domain is ETGVTQSPTHLIKTRGQQVTLRCSSQSGHNTVSWYQQALGQGPQFIFQYYREEENGRGNFPPRFSGLQFPNYSSELNVNALELDDSALYLCASSSQGPLVYEQFFGPGTRLTVL.

The chain uses TRBV5-1 and TRBJ1-1; D is ambiguous. The CDR3 is 13 amino acids. Trimming cost V 0 bases and J 3 bases, with 6 bases left between them. Germline assignment: CDR1 SGHRS and CDR2 YFSETQ. This CDR3 is CASSLVSDTEAFF. In DNA form, the CDR3 reads TGCGCCAGCAGCTTGGTCTCGGACACTGAAGCTTTCTTT.

The CDR3 sequence is CASSEPDRAYEQYF. The CDR3 region has the DNA TGTGCCAGCAGTGAGCCCGACAGGGCCTACGAGCAGTACTTC. The chain joins TRBV25-1 to TRBJ2-7; 7 bases agree with TRBD1. With V trimmed by 3 bases and J by 2 bases, 4 bases remained unmatched. CDR3 size: 14 residues. Germline loops: CDR1 MGHDK, CDR2 SYGVNS.

The rearrangement joins TRBV28 to TRBJ1-2, with D possibly matching TRBD1 (5 bases). V dropped 7 bases and J dropped 7 bases, with 13 bases sitting between them. The CDR3 covers 12 residues. Looked up from germline, CDR1 is MDHEN and CDR2 is SYDVKM. The CDR3 is CASIGGGFGYTF. As DNA, the CDR3 is TGTGCCAGCATTGGGGGAGGGTTTGGCTACACCTTC.

This rearrangement joins TRBV19 to TRBJ2-1; TRBD2 aligns across 9 bases. Germline V gene data show CDR1 as LNHDA and CDR2 as SQIVND (reference sequence). The CDR3 totals 16 residues. The V and J ends lost 7 bases and 6 bases, in that order; junction bases with no gene match: 13. CDR3 protein: CASNSPPGTSSNEQFF. The CDR3 DNA reads as TGTGCCAGTAACTCCCCTCCCGGGACTAGCTCCAATGAGCAGTTCTTC.

V usage is TRBV6-5 and J usage is TRBJ2-1; 13 nucleotides match TRBD2. The germline gives CDR1 MNHEY, CDR2 SVGAGI. The CDR3 spans 15 residues. V lost 3 bases to trimming and J lost 6 bases; unmatched junction nucleotides: 2. This CDR3 reads CASSYTSGRANEQFF. CDR3 nucleotide sequence: TGTGCCAGCAGTTATACTAGCGGGAGGGCCAATGAGCAGTTCTTC.

To note about this clone: A read error may account for a junction end that differs from germline. Other nucleotide sequences from this sample produce the same CDR3. The rearrangement uses TRBV4-3 and TRBJ2-3; D is possibly TRBD1 (6 bases). CDR1 is LGHNA and CDR2 is YSLEER in the germline V gene. CDR3 length: 18 amino acids. In DNA form, the CDR3 reads TGCGCCAGCAGCCAGGGGAAATCAGGGGTGGAAGTCCCAGATACACAGTATTTT. Residues: CASSQGKSGVEVPDTQYF.

The chain uses TRBV7-2 and TRBJ1-1; D may be TRBD1 (5 bases). Germline V gene lookup returns CDR1 SGHTA and CDR2 FQGNSA. The CDR3 runs to 14 residues. The germline V and J ends were trimmed by 3 bases and 1 base, with 9 bases remaining between them. This CDR3 is CASSLQGTNTEAFF. The CDR3 nucleotides read TGTGCCAGCAGCTTGCAGGGTACGAACACTGAAGCTTTCTTT.

V and J are TRBV29-1 and TRBJ1-2, with 11 bases lining up with TRBD1. CDR3 length: 14 residues. CDR1 SQVTM and CDR2 ANQGSEA come from the germline V gene. The V and J ends lost 6 bases and 5 bases, in that order; junction bases with no gene match: 8. CDR3: CSVLDRGLRYGYTF. The DNA for the CDR3 is TGCAGCGTCCTGGACAGGGGGCTACGATATGGCTACACCTTC.

The V gene is TRBV19, the J gene TRBJ1-5; 10 bases line up with TRBD1. CDR1 is LNHDA and CDR2 is SQIVND in the germline V gene (reference sequence). The CDR3 consists of 17 residues. Unmatched junction bases numbered 16, after V lost 8 bases and J lost 6 bases. In DNA form, the CDR3 reads TGTGCCAGTTGTCCCCGGGACAGGGGTGTTAGTATTCAGCCCCAGCATTTT. Encoded protein: CASCPRDRGVSIQPQHF. Based on the CDR3 plus reference TRBV19 and TRBJ1-5, the full variable domain is DGGITQSPKYLFRKEGQNVTLSCEQNLNHDAMYWYRQDPGQGLRLIYYSQIVNDFQKGDIAEGYSVSREKKESFPLTVTSAQKNPTAFYLCASCPRDRGVSIQPQHFGDGTRLSIL.

This clone was counted a few times. V is TRBV7-8 and J is TRBJ1-5, with D unclear. The germline gives CDR1 SGHVS, CDR2 FQNEAQ. The CDR3 has 12 residues. V lost 1 base, J lost 7 bases, and 5 bases lay in between. CDR3 residues: CASSLVAQPQHF. In DNA form, the CDR3 reads TGTGCCAGCAGCTTAGTAGCCCAGCCCCAGCATTTT.

V and J are TRBV6-5 and TRBJ1-4; possibly TRBD1 for D (5 bases). Germline CDR1 is MNHEY and CDR2 is SVGAGI. V was clipped by 0 bases and J by 0 bases, with 8 bases between them. The CDR3 loop spans 16 amino acids. The CDR3 is CASSYSPTATNEKLFF. For the CDR3, the DNA is TGTGCCAGCAGTTACTCGCCGACAGCAACTAATGAAAAACTGTTTTTT.

A note on this clone: The same CDR3 also results from other DNA sequences found in this sample. The CDR3 sequence: CASSIAGGPHEQYF. CDR3 nucleotides: TGTGCCAGTAGTATCGCGGGAGGGCCCCACGAGCAGTACTTC. The chain employs TRBV19 and TRBJ2-7; 9 bases map to TRBD2. Germline values: CDR1 LNHDA, CDR2 SQIVND (reference sequence). CDR3 length equals 14 residues. The V and J ends lost 3 bases and 5 bases, in that order; junction bases with no gene match: 5.

Here the CDR3 reads CAIRPTSGTYEQYF. For the CDR3, the DNA is TGTGCCATCAGACCGACTAGCGGGACCTACGAGCAGTACTTC. This chain joins TRBV10-3 and TRBJ2-7; 11 positions agree with TRBD2. The germline V gene encodes CDR1 ENHRY and CDR2 SYGVKD. V was clipped by 6 bases and J by 2 bases; unmatched bases: 3. CDR3 length: 14 residues.